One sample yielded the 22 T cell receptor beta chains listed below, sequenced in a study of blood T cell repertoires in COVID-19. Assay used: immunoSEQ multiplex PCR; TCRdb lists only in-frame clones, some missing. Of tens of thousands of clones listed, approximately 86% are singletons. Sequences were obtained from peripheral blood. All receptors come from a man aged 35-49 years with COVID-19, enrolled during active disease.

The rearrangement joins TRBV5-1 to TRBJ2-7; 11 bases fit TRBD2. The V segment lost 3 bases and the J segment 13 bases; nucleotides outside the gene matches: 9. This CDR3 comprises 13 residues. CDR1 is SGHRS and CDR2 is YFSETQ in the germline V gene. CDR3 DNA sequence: TGCGCCAGCAGCTCAGTATCTAGCGGGGGGCATTACTTC. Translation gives CASSSVSSGGHYF.

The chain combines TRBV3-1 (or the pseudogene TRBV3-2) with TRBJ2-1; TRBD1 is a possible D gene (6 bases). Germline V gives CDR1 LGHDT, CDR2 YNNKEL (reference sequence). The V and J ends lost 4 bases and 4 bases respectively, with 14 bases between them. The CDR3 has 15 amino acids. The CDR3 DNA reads TGTGCCAGCAGCCTACCGTTGGGGGCTTACAATGAGCAGTTCTTC. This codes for CASSLPLGAYNEQFF.

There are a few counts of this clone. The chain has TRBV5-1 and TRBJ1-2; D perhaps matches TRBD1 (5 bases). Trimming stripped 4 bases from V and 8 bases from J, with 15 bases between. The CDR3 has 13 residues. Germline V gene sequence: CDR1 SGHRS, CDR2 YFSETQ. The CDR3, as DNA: TGCGCCAGCAGCCCGTCCGACAGTGGGGGCTACACCTTC. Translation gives CASSPSDSGGYTF.

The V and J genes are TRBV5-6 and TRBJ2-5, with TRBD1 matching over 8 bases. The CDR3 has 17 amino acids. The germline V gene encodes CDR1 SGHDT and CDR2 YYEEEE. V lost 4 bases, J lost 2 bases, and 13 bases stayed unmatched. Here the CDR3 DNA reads TGTGCCAGCAGCCCCTGGGGTACACAGGGGGAACAAGAGACCCAGTACTTC. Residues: CASSPWGTQGEQETQYF.

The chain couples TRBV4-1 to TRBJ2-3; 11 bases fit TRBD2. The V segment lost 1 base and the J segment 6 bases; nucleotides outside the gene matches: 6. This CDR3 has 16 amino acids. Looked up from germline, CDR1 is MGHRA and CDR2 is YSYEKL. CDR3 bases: TGCGCCAGCAGCCAAGTCGGTCTAGCGGGGGGTGATACGCAGTATTTT. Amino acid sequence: CASSQVGLAGGDTQYF.

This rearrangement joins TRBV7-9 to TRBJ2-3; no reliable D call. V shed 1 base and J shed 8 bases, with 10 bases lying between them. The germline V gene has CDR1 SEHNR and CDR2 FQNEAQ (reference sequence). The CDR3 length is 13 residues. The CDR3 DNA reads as TGTGCCAGCAGCTTAGAGCGTTATGGTACGCAGTATTTT. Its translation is CASSLERYGTQYF.

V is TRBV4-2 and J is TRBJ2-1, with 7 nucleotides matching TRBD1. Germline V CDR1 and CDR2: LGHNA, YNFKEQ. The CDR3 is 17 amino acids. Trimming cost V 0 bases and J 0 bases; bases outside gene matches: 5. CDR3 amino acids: CASSQEGGRSSYNEQFF. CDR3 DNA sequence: TGTGCCAGCAGCCAAGAAGGGGGCAGGAGCTCCTACAATGAGCAGTTCTTC.

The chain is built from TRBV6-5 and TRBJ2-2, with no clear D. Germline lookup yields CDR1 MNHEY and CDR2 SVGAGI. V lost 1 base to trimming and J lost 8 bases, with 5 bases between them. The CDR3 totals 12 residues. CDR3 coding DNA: TGTGCCAGCAGTTACTGGGCAGGGGAGCTGTTTTTT. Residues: CASSYWAGELFF.

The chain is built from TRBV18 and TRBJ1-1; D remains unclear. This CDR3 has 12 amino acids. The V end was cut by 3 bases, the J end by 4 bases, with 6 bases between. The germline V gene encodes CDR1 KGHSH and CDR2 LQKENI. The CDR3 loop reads CASSPGFTEAFF. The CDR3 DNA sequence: TGTGCCAGCTCACCCGGGTTCACTGAAGCTTTCTTT.

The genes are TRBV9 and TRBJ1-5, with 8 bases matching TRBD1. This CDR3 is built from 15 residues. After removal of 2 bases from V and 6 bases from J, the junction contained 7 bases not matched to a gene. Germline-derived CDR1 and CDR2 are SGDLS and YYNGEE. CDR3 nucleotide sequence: TGTGCCAGCAGCGTGACAGGGGCCGACGGTCAGCCCCAGCATTTT. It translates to CASSVTGADGQPQHF. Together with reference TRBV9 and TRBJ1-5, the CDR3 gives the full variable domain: DSGVTQTPKHLITATGQRVTLRCSPRSGDLSVYWYQQSLDQGLQFLIQYYNGEERAKGNILERFSAQQFPDLHSELNLSSLELGDSALYFCASSVTGADGQPQHFGDGTRLSIL.

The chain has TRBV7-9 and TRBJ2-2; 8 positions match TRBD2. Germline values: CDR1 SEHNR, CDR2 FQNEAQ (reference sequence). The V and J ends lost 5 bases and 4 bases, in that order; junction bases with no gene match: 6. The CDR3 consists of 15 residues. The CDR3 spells CASSNRSGTTGELFF. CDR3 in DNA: TGTGCCAGCAGCAACCGTAGCGGGACCACCGGGGAGCTGTTTTTT.

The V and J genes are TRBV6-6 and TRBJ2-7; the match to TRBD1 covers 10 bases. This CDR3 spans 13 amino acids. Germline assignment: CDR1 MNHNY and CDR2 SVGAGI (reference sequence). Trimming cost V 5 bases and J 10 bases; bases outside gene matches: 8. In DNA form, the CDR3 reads TGTGCCAGCAGTCTCCCGGGACAGGGGTTTCAGTACTTC. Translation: CASSLPGQGFQYF.

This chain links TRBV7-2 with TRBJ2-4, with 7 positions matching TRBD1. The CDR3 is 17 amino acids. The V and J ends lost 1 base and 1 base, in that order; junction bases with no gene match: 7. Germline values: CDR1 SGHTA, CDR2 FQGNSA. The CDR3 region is CASSLGRLTGAKNIQYF. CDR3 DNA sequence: TGTGCCAGCAGCTTAGGCCGACTGACAGGGGCCAAAAACATTCAGTACTTC.

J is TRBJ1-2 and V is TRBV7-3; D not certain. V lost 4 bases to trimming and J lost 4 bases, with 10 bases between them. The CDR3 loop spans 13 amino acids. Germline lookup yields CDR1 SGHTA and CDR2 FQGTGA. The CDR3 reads CASSYTAFYGYTF. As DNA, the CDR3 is TGTGCCAGCAGCTACACAGCCTTCTATGGCTACACCTTC.

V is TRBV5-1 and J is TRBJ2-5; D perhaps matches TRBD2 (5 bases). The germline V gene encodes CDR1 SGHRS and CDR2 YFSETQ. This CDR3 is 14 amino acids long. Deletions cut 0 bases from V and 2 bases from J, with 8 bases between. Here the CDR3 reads CASSLGQRQETQYF. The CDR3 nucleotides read TGCGCCAGCAGCTTGGGGCAGCGGCAAGAGACCCAGTACTTC.

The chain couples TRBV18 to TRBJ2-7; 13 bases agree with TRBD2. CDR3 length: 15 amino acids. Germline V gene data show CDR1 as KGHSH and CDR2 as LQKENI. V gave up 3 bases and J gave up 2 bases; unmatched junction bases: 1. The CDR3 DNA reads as TGTGCCAGCTCACCTGGGACTAGCGGGGCCTACGAGCAGTACTTC. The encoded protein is CASSPGTSGAYEQYF.

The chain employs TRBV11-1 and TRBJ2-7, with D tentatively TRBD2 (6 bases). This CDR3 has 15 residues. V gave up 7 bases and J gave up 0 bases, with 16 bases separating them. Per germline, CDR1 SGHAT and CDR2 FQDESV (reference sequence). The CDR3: CASIVVWRDSYEQYF. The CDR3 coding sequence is TGTGCCAGCATTGTTGTTTGGCGGGACTCCTACGAGCAGTACTTC.

In DNA, the CDR3 is TGCGCCAGCAGCCAAATAGGAAACACCATATATTTT. This encodes CASSQIGNTIYF. The V and J genes are TRBV4-1 and TRBJ1-3; D is unclear. CDR1 and CDR2 (germline): MGHRA, YSYEKL. This CDR3 region has 12 residues. Trimming left V 2 bases short and J 4 bases short, with 3 bases between.

The CDR3 DNA reads as TGTGCCAGCAGCCTGGGACAGGGCGATGAGCAGTTCTTC. It encodes CASSLGQGDEQFF. The V call is TRBV7-9, the J call TRBJ2-1; 9 bases agree with TRBD1. The CDR3 sequence is 13 residues long. CDR1 and CDR2 (germline): SEHNR, FQNEAQ (reference sequence). J gave up 8 bases and V 5 bases, and 4 bases lay outside the gene matches.

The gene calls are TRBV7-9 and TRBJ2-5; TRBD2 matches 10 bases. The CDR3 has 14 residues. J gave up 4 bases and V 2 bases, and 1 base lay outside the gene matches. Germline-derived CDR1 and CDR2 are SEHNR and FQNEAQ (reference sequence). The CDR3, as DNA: TGTGCCAGCAGCTTAAGGACTAGCGGAGAGACCCAGTACTTC. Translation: CASSLRTSGETQYF.

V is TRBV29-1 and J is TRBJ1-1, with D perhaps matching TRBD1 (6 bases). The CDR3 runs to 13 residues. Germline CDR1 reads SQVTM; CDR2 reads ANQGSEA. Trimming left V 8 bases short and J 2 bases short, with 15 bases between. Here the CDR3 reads CSSIGQLNTEAFF. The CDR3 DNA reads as TGCAGCTCGATCGGACAGCTTAACACTGAAGCTTTCTTT.

CDR3 residues: CASSERGNTEAFF. CDR3 sequence (DNA): TGTGCCAGCAGTGAAAGGGGGAACACTGAAGCTTTCTTT. J is TRBJ1-1 and V is TRBV6-1; D may be TRBD1 (5 bases). Germline V gives CDR1 MNHNS, CDR2 SASEGT. Trimming removed 2 bases from V and 1 base from J, with 5 bases in between. This CDR3 has 13 amino acids.